These T cell receptor beta chains were read from a single sample in a study of OX40 agonist ivuxolimab in advanced cancers. Sequencing used immunoSEQ multiplex PCR; TCRdb keeps in-frame clones, though not all of them. The profile shows tens of thousands of clones, about nine tenths of them singletons. The input for sequencing was CD4+ or CD8+ T cells sorted from blood, taken in a trial of the OX40 agonist ivuxolimab. The origin of the receptors is an adult with an advanced solid tumor such as melanoma, head and neck, liver or kidney cancer. Both conserved end residues are part of each CDR3. The D gene is left open where the match is weak. Clone size, where shown, is once, few, many, or a class for clones that have expanded.

clone_size j_call v_call d_call cdr3_aa
- TRBJ1-6 TRBV19 - CASSPSSGIRNSPLHF
- TRBJ2-1 TRBV5-1 TRBD1 CASSSRQGNEQFF
- - TRBV6-5 - CASSPEGKSYEQYF
- TRBJ2-3 TRBV5-1 TRBD2 CASRRASGGPDTQYF
- TRBJ1-5 TRBV28 - CASSYAGANQPQHF
- TRBJ1-1 TRBV5-1 TRBD1 CASSLGQGARNTEAFF
once TRBJ2-3 TRBV27 - CASSRRQGLNTQYF
- TRBJ2-5 TRBV7-6 - CASSPGQETQYF
- TRBJ2-5 TRBV19 TRBD1 CASSPHGTGQRGTQYF
- TRBJ2-7 TRBV4-1 - CASSQDGGEGYEQYF
- TRBJ2-1 TRBV6-6 TRBD2 CASGLAGGPRDEQFF
- TRBJ1-1 TRBV5-4 TRBD1 CASSLAGGGRGNTEAFF
- TRBJ2-6 TRBV9 - CASSVGDGKSGANVLTF
- TRBJ1-1 TRBV5-1 - CASSVDGNTEAFF
- TRBJ2-2 TRBV7-3 - CASSRSTGELFF
once TRBJ1-2 TRBV28 TRBD1 CASSEAGTGFNYGYTF
few TRBJ2-5 TRBV9 TRBD2 CASSRPAGLAGQETQYF
- TRBJ1-6 TRBV30 - CAIQGKGKTPLHF
few TRBJ1-1 TRBV7-9 - CASSAGANTEAFF
- TRBJ2-3 TRBV9 TRBD2 CASSPGGADTQYF
- TRBJ1-2 TRBV11-2 - CASSFVSLYLANYGYTF
- TRBJ2-1 TRBV7-3 - CASSPRQSSYNEQFF
- TRBJ2-5 TRBV19 TRBD1 CASGGTGGLETQYF
- TRBJ2-2 TRBV19 TRBD1 CATRPDRATGELFF
- TRBJ2-3 TRBV30 TRBD2 CARTSGSTDTQYF
- TRBJ1-6 TRBV28 TRBD1 CASSLGQGAVHF
once TRBJ2-5 TRBV5-1 TRBD1 CASSLEGQGETQYF
- TRBJ2-1 TRBV7-2 TRBD1 CASSLAVGQGIYNEQFF
few TRBJ1-1 TRBV10-3 - CAISGGNTEAFF
- TRBJ2-7 TRBV5-1 TRBD2 CASSPGLALEQYF
- TRBJ2-7 TRBV27 - CASSFASAGPYEQYF
few TRBJ1-2 TRBV6-1 TRBD1 CASSEGQVPNYGYTF
few TRBJ1-4 TRBV10-1 TRBD1 CASRRTGDEKLFF
- TRBJ2-1 TRBV27 TRBD2 CASSTTTGTSGRNEQFF
- TRBJ1-1 TRBV6-1 - CASMGEGMNTEAFF
- TRBJ1-2 TRBV19 TRBD1 CASSPRTGAGYTF
- TRBJ1-5 TRBV30 - CAWSVRTQGGNQPQHF
- TRBJ1-6 TRBV7-2 - CASSLGKPLHF
- TRBJ1-4 TRBV28 - CASTWGGARGTEKLFF
- TRBJ1-2 TRBV10-3 - CAISETEDYGYTF
- TRBJ2-3 TRBV11-3 TRBD2 CASSLGLLAGGSTDTQYF
few TRBJ2-7 TRBV7-8 TRBD1 CASSLTGARYEQYF
- TRBJ1-1 TRBV10-1 - CASSEDLNTEAFF
- TRBJ2-2 TRBV28 TRBD2 CASALAGGPTGELFF
few TRBJ1-2 TRBV5-5 - CASSPEDSHYTF
- TRBJ1-2 TRBV5-8 TRBD1 CASSYLRQGGRYGYTF
- TRBJ2-1 TRBV5-1 TRBD2 CASSLSRGDLNEQFF
- TRBJ2-7 TRBV9 TRBD2 CASSPLASGRAGDEQYF
- TRBJ2-5 TRBV19 TRBD1 CASSMRQGTETQYF
- TRBJ2-3 TRBV10-3 - CAISDTDTQYF